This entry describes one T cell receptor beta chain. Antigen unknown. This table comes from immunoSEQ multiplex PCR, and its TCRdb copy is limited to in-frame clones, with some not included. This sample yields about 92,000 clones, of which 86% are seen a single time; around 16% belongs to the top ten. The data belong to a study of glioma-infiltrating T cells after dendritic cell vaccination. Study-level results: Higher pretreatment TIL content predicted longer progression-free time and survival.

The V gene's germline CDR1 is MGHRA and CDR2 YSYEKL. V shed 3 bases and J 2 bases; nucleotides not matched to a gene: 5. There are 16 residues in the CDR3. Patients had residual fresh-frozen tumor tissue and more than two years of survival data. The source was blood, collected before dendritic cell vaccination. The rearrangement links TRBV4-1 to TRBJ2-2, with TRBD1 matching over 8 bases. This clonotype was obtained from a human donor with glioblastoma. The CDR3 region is CASSHPTGVNTGELFF. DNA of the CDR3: TGCGCCAGCAGCCACCCGACAGGGGTAAACACCGGGGAGCTGTTTTTT.